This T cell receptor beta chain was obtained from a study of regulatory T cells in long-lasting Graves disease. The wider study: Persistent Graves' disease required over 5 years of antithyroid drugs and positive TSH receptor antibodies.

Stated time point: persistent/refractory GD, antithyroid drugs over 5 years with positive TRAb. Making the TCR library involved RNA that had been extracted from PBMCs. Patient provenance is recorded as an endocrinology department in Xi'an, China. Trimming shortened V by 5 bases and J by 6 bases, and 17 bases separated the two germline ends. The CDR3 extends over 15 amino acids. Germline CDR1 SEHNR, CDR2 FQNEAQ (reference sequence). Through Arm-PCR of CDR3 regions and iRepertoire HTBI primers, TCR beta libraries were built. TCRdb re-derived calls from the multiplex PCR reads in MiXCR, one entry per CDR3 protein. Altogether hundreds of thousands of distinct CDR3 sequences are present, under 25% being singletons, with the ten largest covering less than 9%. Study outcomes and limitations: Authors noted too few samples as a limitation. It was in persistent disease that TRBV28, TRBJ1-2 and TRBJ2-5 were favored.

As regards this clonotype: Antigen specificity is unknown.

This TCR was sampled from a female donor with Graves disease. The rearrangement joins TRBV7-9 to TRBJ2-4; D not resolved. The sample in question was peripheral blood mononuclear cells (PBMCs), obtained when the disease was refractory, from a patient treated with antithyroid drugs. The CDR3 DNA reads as TGTGCCAGCAGCCCCTCCTTAGGGCCTCTAAACATTCAGTACTTC. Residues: CASSPSLGPLNIQYF.